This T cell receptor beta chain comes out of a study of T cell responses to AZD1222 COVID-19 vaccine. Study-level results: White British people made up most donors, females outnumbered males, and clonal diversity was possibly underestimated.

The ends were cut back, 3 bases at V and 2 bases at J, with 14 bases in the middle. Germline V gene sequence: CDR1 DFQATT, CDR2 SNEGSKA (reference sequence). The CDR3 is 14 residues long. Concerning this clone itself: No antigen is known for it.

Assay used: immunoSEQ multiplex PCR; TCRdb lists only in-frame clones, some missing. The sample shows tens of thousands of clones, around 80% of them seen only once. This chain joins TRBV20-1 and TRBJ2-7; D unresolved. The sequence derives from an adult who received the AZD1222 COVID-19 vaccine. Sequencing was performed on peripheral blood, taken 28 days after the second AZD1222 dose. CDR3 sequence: CSASASLPAYEQYF. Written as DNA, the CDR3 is TGCAGTGCTAGTGCTTCTCTACCAGCCTACGAGCAGTACTTC.